The next 8 T cell receptor beta chains were all read from a single sample in a study of T cell responses to AZD1222 COVID-19 vaccine. Clones were sequenced by immunoSEQ multiplex PCR, and TCRdb holds only the in-frame ones, with some missing. The data show approximately 75,000 clones, roughly 88% seen once. Sequences were derived from peripheral blood, sampled 28 days after the second AZD1222 dose. The origin of the receptors is an adult who received the AZD1222 COVID-19 vaccine.

The chain uses TRBV6-1 and TRBJ1-1, with 7 positions matching TRBD1. Germline CDR1 and CDR2: MNHNS and SASEGT. The CDR3 sequence is 13 residues long. V was clipped by 0 bases and J by 11 bases; unmatched bases: 6. The CDR3 region is CASSEAGRDSAFF. Written as DNA, the CDR3 is TGTGCCAGCAGTGAAGCGGGCCGGGACAGCGCTTTCTTT.

The genes are TRBV30 and TRBJ1-5; 9 bases match TRBD1. Germline CDR1 reads GTSNPN; CDR2 reads SVGIG (reference sequence). This CDR3 contains 14 residues. With V trimmed by 3 bases and J by 6 bases, 6 bases remained unmatched. The CDR3 DNA reads TGTGCCTGGAGCTTTACAGGGGGCAGTCAGCCCCAGCATTTT. Its protein product is CAWSFTGGSQPQHF.

CDR3 nucleotide sequence: TGTGCCAGCAGCCCCCTCCCCGGACAGCCCCAGCATTTT. The encoded protein is CASSPLPGQPQHF. V usage is TRBV5-6 and J usage is TRBJ1-5; the D is unclear. This CDR3 contains 13 residues. V lost 4 bases and J lost 7, with 12 bases in between. Germline V gives CDR1 SGHDT, CDR2 YYEEEE. The complete variable domain, with remaining parts taken from reference TRBV5-6 and TRBJ1-5, reads DAGVTQSPTHLIKTRGQQVTLRCSPKSGHDTVSWYQQALGQGPQFIFQYYEEEERQRGNFPDRFSGHQFPNYSSELNVNALLLGDSALYLCASSPLPGQPQHFGDGTRLSIL.

V is TRBV5-5 and J is TRBJ2-7; no clear D. Per germline, CDR1 SGHKS and CDR2 YYEKEE (reference sequence). The CDR3 runs to 14 residues. Trimming pared 3 bases from V and 1 base from J, leaving 11 bases between. CDR3 region: CASSWGTTSYEQYF. DNA for the CDR3: TGTGCCAGCAGCTGGGGTACAACGTCCTACGAGCAGTACTTC.

V is TRBV7-9 and J is TRBJ2-7; TRBD1 matches 8 bases. V gave up 5 bases and J gave up 13 bases; unmatched junction bases: 7. The CDR3 length is 11 residues. Germline CDR1 and CDR2: SEHNR and FQNEAQ (reference sequence). The CDR3 loop reads CASSQGTGIYF. CDR3 nucleotide sequence: TGTGCCAGCAGCCAGGGGACAGGCATTTACTTC.

The chain carries TRBV11-2 and TRBJ2-2; D may be TRBD2 (5 bases). The ends were cut back, 1 base at V and 6 bases at J, with 6 bases in the middle. This CDR3 comprises 13 residues. From germline, CDR1 is SGHAT and CDR2 FQNNGV. In nucleotides, the CDR3 is TGTGCCAGCAGCTTAGGGACTGCCGGGGAGCTGTTTTTT. This gives the protein CASSLGTAGELFF.

This sequence joins TRBV19 and TRBJ2-7; 11 bases are shared with TRBD1. Looked up from germline, CDR1 is LNHDA and CDR2 is SQIVND (reference sequence). The CDR3 is 14 amino acids. Unmatched junction bases numbered 2, after V lost 4 bases and J lost 3 bases. DNA for the CDR3: TGTGCCAGTAGTACCGGGACAGGGGGCTACGAGCAGTACTTC. Translating gives CASSTGTGGYEQYF.

V and J are TRBV19 and TRBJ1-5; D gene unclear. From germline, CDR1 is LNHDA and CDR2 SQIVND (reference sequence). CDR3 size: 15 residues. The germline V and J ends were trimmed by 0 bases and 2 bases, with 8 bases remaining between them. As DNA, the CDR3 is TGTGCCAGTAGTATAGAGGGTTGGGGCAATCAGCCCCAGCATTTT. It is translated as CASSIEGWGNQPQHF.